This T cell receptor (beta chain) was obtained from a study of T cell responses to AZD1222 COVID-19 vaccine. Assay used: immunoSEQ multiplex PCR; TCRdb lists only in-frame clones, some missing. The table has 95,000 to 110,000 clones, 80% to 90% seen once. This clone was seen a single time. Its specificity is unknown. Findings and limits, study-wide: After the peak T cell response, and only then, were repertoires sampled.

The sequence was collected from an adult in good health. The specimen comprised peripheral blood, sampled on day 0 of AZD1222 vaccination.

The CDR3 DNA is TGTGCCAGCTCACCAACGTCGGCGGTGAGCAATCAGCCCCAGCATTTT. Its translation is CASSPTSAVSNQPQHF. This chain joins TRBV18 and TRBJ1-5; D not resolved. Trimming stripped 2 bases from V and 1 base from J, with 12 bases between. The CDR3 consists of 16 residues. Germline lookup yields CDR1 KGHSH and CDR2 LQKENI.